Below, 22 T cell receptor beta chains from the same sample are listed, as sequenced in a study of blood T cell repertoires in COVID-19 (dated by TCRdb to 2018 to 2020). To prepare the library, the immunoSEQ multiplex PCR assay was applied. Here the immuneACCESS table is served through TCRdb, limited to in-frame sequences with V and J called. Missing clones are a known gap in these copies; in checked studies unresolved V genes cover under half, and the rest lacks a known reason. This sample comprises some 220,000 clones, 75% to 90% of them detected only once. The ten largest clones represent more than 3.5% of the sample. The sample taken for sequencing was PBMCs or T cells enriched from blood (not recorded which). Every receptor here comes from a woman aged 40 to 50 with acute COVID-19.

About this clone itself: The same CDR3 also results from other DNA sequences found in this sample. This sequence joins TRBV18 and TRBJ1-1; 8 nucleotides line up with TRBD1. With 2 bases clipped from V and 4 bases from J, the junction kept 3 bases outside the gene matches. Germline assignment: CDR1 KGHSH and CDR2 LQKENI. The CDR3 has 14 residues. The CDR3 region has the DNA TGTGCCAGCTCACCAGGACAGGGTGGCACTGAAGCTTTCTTT. Its translation: CASSPGQGGTEAFF.

The chain links TRBV13 to TRBJ2-6; TRBD1 aligns across 8 bases. Germline V gives CDR1 PRHDT, CDR2 FYEKMQ (reference sequence). The CDR3 covers 18 residues. After removal of 4 bases from V and 2 bases from J, the junction contained 10 bases not matched to a gene. The CDR3 is CASSSPGQDLPGANVLTF. In nucleotides, the CDR3 is TGTGCCAGCAGCTCGCCGGGACAGGACCTACCTGGGGCCAACGTCCTGACTTTC.

The chain couples TRBV13 to TRBJ2-2, with 9 bases lining up with TRBD2. The CDR3 runs to 16 residues. The V gene's germline CDR1 is PRHDT and CDR2 FYEKMQ (reference sequence). V lost 5 bases, J lost 7 bases, and 11 bases stayed unmatched. The CDR3 is CASSSRREGDNGELFF. The CDR3 DNA is TGTGCCAGCAGCAGCAGGCGGGAGGGCGATAACGGGGAGCTGTTTTTT.

Written as DNA, the CDR3 is TGTGCCAGCAGCTTCGAACGAAAACAGGGGTTTCGTGGCTACACCTTC. This translates into CASSFERKQGFRGYTF. The V gene is TRBV7-9, the J gene TRBJ1-2; 7 bases match TRBD1. Germline V lookup: CDR1 SEHNR, CDR2 FQNEAQ (reference sequence). After removal of 3 bases from V and 7 bases from J, the junction contained 14 bases not matched to a gene. This CDR3 is built from 16 residues.

The chain joins TRBV18 to TRBJ1-1; the match to TRBD1 covers 9 bases. The CDR3 totals 18 residues. V lost 2 bases and J lost 0; bases outside the gene matches: 10. The germline CDR1 and CDR2 sequences are KGHSH and LQKENI. The CDR3 DNA reads as TGTGCCAGCTCACCAATAGGGGACAGGGAAGTGGTGAACACTGAAGCTTTCTTT. It translates to CASSPIGDREVVNTEAFF.

The chain has TRBV5-6 and TRBJ2-1; the match to TRBD2 covers 12 bases. V lost 0 bases and J lost 6; bases outside the gene matches: 7. The CDR3 has 17 residues. Germline V lookup: CDR1 SGHDT, CDR2 YYEEEE. CDR3 residues: CASSLEASGGDGNEQFF. CDR3 coding DNA: TGTGCCAGCAGCTTGGAGGCTAGCGGGGGGGATGGCAATGAGCAGTTCTTC.

The chain combines TRBV6-5 with TRBJ1-1; D not certain. The germline V gene encodes CDR1 MNHEY and CDR2 SVGAGI. Trimming cost V 0 bases and J 2 bases, with 10 bases left between them. There are 15 residues in the CDR3. CDR3 in amino acids: CASSYSGQANTEAFF. Here the CDR3 DNA reads TGTGCCAGCAGTTACTCTGGGCAAGCAAACACTGAAGCTTTCTTT.

In DNA, the CDR3 is TGTGCCTGGAGTGGACAATGGATGAACACTGAAGCTTTCTTT. Residues: CAWSGQWMNTEAFF. The chain recombines TRBV30 with TRBJ1-1; D is ambiguous. V dropped 1 base and J dropped 0 bases, with 9 bases sitting between them. Germline V gene sequence: CDR1 GTSNPN, CDR2 SVGIG (reference sequence). The CDR3 sequence is 14 residues long.

The rearrangement joins TRBV13 to TRBJ2-2, with TRBD1 matching 8 bases. Germline trimming cut 8 bases from V and 3 bases from J; bases unmatched to any gene: 8. Germline V gene sequence: CDR1 PRHDT, CDR2 FYEKMQ (reference sequence). The CDR3 has 15 residues. The CDR3 region has the DNA TGTGCCAGCTTTAGGGCAGGGGGCGACACCGGGGAGCTGTTTTTT. Translation: CASFRAGGDTGELFF.

J is TRBJ2-1 and V is TRBV6-2 or TRBV6-3; the match to TRBD2 covers 7 bases. Germline V CDR1 and CDR2: MNHEY, SVGEGT. The CDR3 is 20 amino acids. V dropped 0 bases and J dropped 2; count of bases not matched to a gene: 16. The DNA of the CDR3 is TGTGCCAGCAGTTACTCGAGGCAGGCGGACCCGGGGGGAACCTACAATGAGCAGTTCTTC. This translates into CASSYSRQADPGGTYNEQFF.

This chain uses TRBV18 with TRBJ1-2, with D possibly matching TRBD1 (5 bases). CDR3 length equals 17 residues. Germline V CDR1 and CDR2: KGHSH, LQKENI. V was trimmed by 4 bases and J by 4 bases, leaving 22 bases between them. The CDR3 bases are TGTGCCAGCTCACGGGAGTCAGGTCAACGGGGGAGCTATGGCTACACCTTC. Encoded protein: CASSRESGQRGSYGYTF.

DNA for the CDR3: TGTGCCTGGACGGCTAGCGGGGGGATAGCAGATACGCAGTATTTT. It is translated as CAWTASGGIADTQYF. V gene TRBV30 combines with J gene TRBJ2-3; TRBD2 aligns across 11 bases. CDR1 GTSNPN and CDR2 SVGIG come from the germline V gene (reference sequence). The CDR3 sequence is 15 residues long. Trimming removed 4 bases from V and 4 bases from J; junction bases left unmatched: 7. The variable domain in full, completed from reference TRBV30 and TRBJ2-3, reads SQTIHQWPATLVQPVGSPLSLECTVEGTSNPNLYWYRQAAGRGLQLLFYSVGIGQISSEVPQNLSASRPQDRQFILSSKKLLLSDSGFYLCAWTASGGIADTQYFGPGTRLTVL.

Comment on this clone: Other DNA sequences in the same sample also yield this CDR3. The V call is TRBV29-1, the J call TRBJ1-1; 7 positions match TRBD1. Trimming cost V 7 bases and J 1 base; bases outside gene matches: 9. CDR3 length: 14 amino acids. Germline loops: CDR1 SQVTM, CDR2 ANQGSEA. DNA for the CDR3: TGCAGCGCCCGGGACAGAGCTTCGAACACTGAAGCTTTCTTT. Protein: CSARDRASNTEAFF.

The chain carries TRBV10-3 and TRBJ1-2; 7 positions agree with TRBD1. This CDR3 has 13 amino acids. In germline, CDR1 is ENHRY, CDR2 SYGVKD. Unmatched junction bases numbered 9, after V lost 6 bases and J lost 8 bases. The CDR3 DNA reads TGTGCCATCAGCCAGAGACAGGGTCAGGGCTACACCTTC. Its protein is CAISQRQGQGYTF.

The sample holds a few counts of this clone. This chain links TRBV9 with TRBJ2-3; 12 positions agree with TRBD2. The CDR3 loop spans 18 amino acids. Germline CDR1 is SGDLS and CDR2 is YYNGEE. Losses at the gene ends were 4 bases for V and 2 bases for J; bases not matched to a gene: 11. As DNA, the CDR3 is TGTGCCAGCAGCCAGTACTCATCTAGCGGGGGGGCCACAGATACGCAGTATTTT. As protein: CASSQYSSSGGATDTQYF.

V and J are TRBV5-1 and TRBJ2-1; D ambiguous. This CDR3 is built from 14 residues. With 1 base removed from V and 3 bases from J, the gap between germline ends came to 8 bases. CDR1 SGHRS and CDR2 YFSETQ come from the germline V gene. The CDR3 bases are TGCGCCAGCAGCTTGTCAGAATTCTACAATGAGCAGTTCTTC. Encoded protein: CASSLSEFYNEQFF.

This clone was detected only a few times. The rearrangement joins TRBV18 to TRBJ1-1; a possible D gene is TRBD1 (5 bases). This CDR3 has 14 residues. CDR1 and CDR2 (germline): KGHSH, LQKENI. Trimming cost V 2 bases and J 1 base, with 8 bases left between them. This chain's CDR3 is CASSPLDTNTEAFF. In DNA form, the CDR3 reads TGTGCCAGCTCACCATTGGACACGAACACTGAAGCTTTCTTT.

This clone has only one observation. The gene calls are TRBV7-8 and TRBJ2-3, with 9 bases matching TRBD1. Trimming at V came to 0 bases and at J to 3 bases, leaving 4 bases not matched to a gene. Germline assignment: CDR1 SGHVS and CDR2 FQNEAQ. CDR3 size: 16 residues. The CDR3 loop is CASSLAIGQGTDTQYF. The CDR3 DNA reads TGTGCCAGCAGCTTAGCGATAGGACAGGGGACAGATACGCAGTATTTT. The full variable domain, in which reference TRBV7-8 and TRBJ2-3 provide the parts outside the CDR3, is GAGVSQSPRYKVAKRGQDVALRCDPISGHVSLFWYQQALGQGPEFLTYFQNEAQLDKSGLPSDRFFAERPEGSVSTLKIQRTQQEDSAVYLCASSLAIGQGTDTQYFGPGTRLTVL.

V usage is TRBV10-3 and J usage is TRBJ2-1, with D perhaps TRBD2 (6 bases). From germline, CDR1 is ENHRY and CDR2 SYGVKD. V dropped 2 bases and J dropped 8 bases, with 7 bases sitting between them. This CDR3 contains 12 residues. CDR3 loop: CAISETGDEQFF. Here the CDR3 DNA reads TGTGCCATCAGTGAGACGGGAGATGAGCAGTTCTTC.

This chain uses TRBV7-2 with TRBJ1-2; 8 bases line up with TRBD1. Germline CDR1 reads SGHTA; CDR2 reads FQGNSA. The CDR3 totals 15 residues. The junction had 10 bases not matched to a gene; V was cut back by 2 bases and J by 8 bases. The CDR3 sequence: CASSLKGQGAGGYTF. CDR3 nucleotide sequence: TGTGCCAGCAGCTTAAAGGGGCAGGGGGCTGGGGGCTACACCTTC.

The V and J genes are TRBV7-2 and TRBJ1-2; D unclear. The germline V and J ends were trimmed by 5 bases and 3 bases, with 10 bases remaining between them. Germline V CDR1 and CDR2: SGHTA, FQGNSA. This CDR3 has 13 residues. The chain's CDR3 is CASSPVSDYGYTF. CDR3 nucleotides: TGTGCCAGCAGCCCTGTCTCGGACTATGGCTACACCTTC.

The chain has TRBV5-4 and TRBJ1-3; D is ambiguous. Trimming pared 3 bases from V and 0 bases from J, leaving 13 bases between. Germline assignment: CDR1 SGHNT and CDR2 YYREEE (reference sequence). This CDR3 spans 16 amino acids. CDR3 bases: TGTGCCAGCAGCTCCCCGGAGAACCGCTCTGGAAACACCATATATTTT. This encodes CASSSPENRSGNTIYF. Variable domain in full (rest from reference TRBV5-4 and TRBJ1-3): ETGVTQSPTHLIKTRGQQVTLRCSSQSGHNTVSWYQQALGQGPQFIFQYYREEENGRGNFPPRFSGLQFPNYSSELNVNALELDDSALYLCASSSPENRSGNTIYFGEGSWLTVV.